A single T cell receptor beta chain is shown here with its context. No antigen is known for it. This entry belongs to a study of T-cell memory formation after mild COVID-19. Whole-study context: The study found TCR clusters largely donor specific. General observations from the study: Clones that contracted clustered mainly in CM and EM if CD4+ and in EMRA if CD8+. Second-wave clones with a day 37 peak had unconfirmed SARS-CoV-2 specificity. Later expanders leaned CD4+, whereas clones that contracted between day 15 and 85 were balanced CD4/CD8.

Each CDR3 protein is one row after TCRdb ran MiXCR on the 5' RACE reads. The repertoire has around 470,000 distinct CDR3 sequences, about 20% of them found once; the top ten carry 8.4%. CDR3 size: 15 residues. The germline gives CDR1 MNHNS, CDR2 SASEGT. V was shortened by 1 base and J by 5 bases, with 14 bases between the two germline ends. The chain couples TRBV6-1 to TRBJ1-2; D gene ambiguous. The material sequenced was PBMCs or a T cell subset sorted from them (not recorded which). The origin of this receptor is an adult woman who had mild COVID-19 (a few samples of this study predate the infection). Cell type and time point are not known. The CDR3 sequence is CASSEGNGLRYGYTF. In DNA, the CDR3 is TGTGCCAGCAGTGAAGGGAACGGGCTGAGGTATGGCTACACCTTC.